This TCR beta chain comes out of a study of identical twins. Study-wide results and caveats: Out-of-frame alpha sequences common to twins exhibited an excess of low generation probability. In cord blood, abundant beta clonotypes had fewer insertions; memory showed no trend.

Through template switching, a universal primer site was introduced, and the cDNA contained unique molecular identifiers. TCRdb re-analysed the 5' RACE reads in MiXCR, keeping a single row per CDR3 protein. The sample has roughly 250,000 distinct CDR3 sequences, 5.5% to 7% seen once. In this sample, this clonotype turned up many times. Its antigen is unknown. V was cut by 6 bases and J by 4 bases, with 18 bases left in between. Germline V CDR1 and CDR2: MDHEN, SYDVKM. The CDR3 totals 16 residues. The same data also went into a second study, on yellow fever vaccine responses in identical twins. As that report states: Twins' T cell vaccine responses reportedly looked partly convergent, partly personalized.

The chain combines TRBV28 with TRBJ2-2, with a tentative D call TRBD1 (6 bases). The sequencing sample was made of memory (CD45RO+) T cells sorted from blood. The source of this sequence is a woman in her late teens or twenties in good health. The CDR3 nucleotides read TGTGCCAGCAGGGGGGCAGGTTCCCAGGGCACCGGGGAGCTGTTTTTT. As protein: CASRGAGSQGTGELFF.